This is a list of T cell receptor beta chains from one sample in a study of blood T cell repertoires in COVID-19. Profiling relied on immunoSEQ multiplex PCR, and the TCRdb table lists in-frame clones only, not all of them. The sample includes 200,000 to 300,000 clones, roughly 84% of them seen just once. Sequenced material: peripheral blood. These receptors all stem from a man aged 55 to 70 with acute or convalescent COVID-19. CDR3s include the opening cysteine and the closing phenylalanine or tryptophan. D genes are given only for firm matches. Size values are once, few and many counts, or a class for expanded clones, and some rows have none.

TRBV2	once	TRBJ2-7	-	CASSYFYEQYF	TGTGCCAGCAGTTACTTCTACGAGCAGTACTTC
TRBV18	-	TRBJ2-7	TRBD1	CASSRGTGGSYEQYF	TGTGCCAGCTCAAGGGGGACAGGGGGTTCCTACGAGCAGTACTTC
TRBV6-6	-	TRBJ1-2	-	CASRRDGNYGYTF	TGTGCCAGCAGGCGGGACGGTAACTATGGCTACACCTTC
TRBV14	-	TRBJ1-6	-	CASSQQGFDNSPLHF	TGTGCCAGCAGCCAACAGGGATTTGATAATTCACCCCTCCACTTT
TRBV2	-	TRBJ1-1	TRBD1	CASSFRTGSRTEAFF	TGTGCCAGCAGCTTTCGGACAGGCTCGCGCACTGAAGCTTTCTTT
TRBV7-9	once	TRBJ1-1	-	CASSLREEAFF	TGTGCCAGCAGCTTACGGGAAGAAGCTTTCTTT
TRBV30	-	TRBJ2-7	-	CAWSVQGYEQYF	TGTGCCTGGAGTGTACAGGGCTACGAGCAGTACTTC
TRBV10-3	-	TRBJ2-1	TRBD1	CAIAGTAQLNEQFF	TGTGCCATCGCCGGGACAGCTCAATTGAATGAGCAGTTCTTC
TRBV2	once	TRBJ1-1	TRBD1	CASLGQGSGMNTEAFF	TGTGCCAGCCTGGGACAGGGGAGCGGGATGAACACTGAAGCTTTCTTT
TRBV6-2/TRBV6-3	-	TRBJ1-1	TRBD1	CASSFSSGRDRGTEAFF	TGTGCCAGCAGTTTCTCATCCGGCCGGGACAGGGGGACTGAAGCTTTCTTT
TRBV7-6	few	TRBJ2-7	TRBD1	CASSFAPGQGGHEQYF	TGTGCCAGCAGCTTCGCCCCGGGACAGGGGGGCCACGAGCAGTACTTC
TRBV7-3	-	TRBJ2-2	TRBD2	CASSPAGGRAPGELFF	TGTGCCAGCAGCCCCGCTGGCGGGAGGGCCCCCGGGGAGCTGTTTTTT
TRBV20-1	-	TRBJ1-1	-	CSADMNTEAFF	TGCAGTGCGGACATGAACACTGAAGCTTTCTTT
TRBV7-9	-	TRBJ2-5	TRBD1	CASSYQRTGGWETQYF	TGTGCCAGCAGCTATCAAAGGACAGGGGGCTGGGAGACCCAGTACTTC